This TCR beta chain was observed in a study of blood T cell repertoires in COVID-19. Study-level information: Sites in the United States, Italy and Spain provided acute and convalescent COVID-19 samples. The cDNA or gDNA used as material had been derived from T cells, B-cell-depleted T cells, or PBMCs.

How the authors handled the data: Nucleated cell number was recorded as an estimate derived from reference gene primer amplification. The assay was immunoSEQ multiplex PCR, and TCRdb's table has in-frame clones only and misses some. V and J calls and clone size follow that table, whereas D and trimming were derived from the DNA. The repertoire holds about 120,000 clones, with about 74% as singletons. V was cut by 8 bases and J by 8 bases, with 10 bases left in between. The CDR3 has 11 residues. Sequencing was performed on peripheral blood. The chain is built from TRBV12-3 or TRBV12-4 and TRBJ2-1; D gene ambiguous. The sequence was collected from a human donor in a cohort sampled during active COVID-19. CDR3 region: CASLLHDEQFF. CDR3 sequence (DNA): TGTGCCAGCCTACTTCATGATGAGCAGTTCTTC.